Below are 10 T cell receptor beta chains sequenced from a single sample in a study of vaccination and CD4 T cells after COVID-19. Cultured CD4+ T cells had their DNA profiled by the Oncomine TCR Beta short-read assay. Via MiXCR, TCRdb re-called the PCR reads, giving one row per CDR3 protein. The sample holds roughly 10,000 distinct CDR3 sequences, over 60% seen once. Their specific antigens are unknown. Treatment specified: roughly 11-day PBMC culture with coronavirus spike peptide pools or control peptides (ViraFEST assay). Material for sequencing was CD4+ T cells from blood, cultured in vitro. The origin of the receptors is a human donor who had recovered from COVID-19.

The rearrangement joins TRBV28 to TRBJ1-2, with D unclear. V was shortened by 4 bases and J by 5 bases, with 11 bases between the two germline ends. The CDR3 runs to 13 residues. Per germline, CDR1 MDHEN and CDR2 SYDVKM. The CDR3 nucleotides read TGTGCCAGCAGTTCCCTGCCGGAGTATGGCTACACCTTC. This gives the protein CASSSLPEYGYTF.

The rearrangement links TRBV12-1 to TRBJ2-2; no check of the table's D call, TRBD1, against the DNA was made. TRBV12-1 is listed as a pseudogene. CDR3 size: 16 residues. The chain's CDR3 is CASSFPDRAVTGELFF. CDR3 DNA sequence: TGTGCCAGCAGCTTTCCGGACAGGGCGGTAACCGGGGAGCTGTTTTTT.

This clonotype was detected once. CDR3 in amino acids: CSVASQGNTEAFF. The CDR3 region has the DNA TGCAGCGTTGCTTCCCAGGGGAACACTGAAGCTTTCTTT. This chain joins TRBV29-1 and TRBJ1-1; D possibly corresponds to TRBD1 (5 bases). Deletions cut 4 bases from V and 1 base from J, with 10 bases between. The CDR3 is 13 residues long. Germline CDR1 and CDR2: SQVTM and ANQGSEA.

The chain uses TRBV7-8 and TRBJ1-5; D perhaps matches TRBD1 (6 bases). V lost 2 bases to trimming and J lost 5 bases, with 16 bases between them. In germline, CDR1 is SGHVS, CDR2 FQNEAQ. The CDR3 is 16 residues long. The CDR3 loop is CASSLWGRFLDQPQHF. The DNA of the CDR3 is TGTGCCAGCAGCTTATGGGGGCGGTTCCTCGATCAGCCCCAGCATTTT. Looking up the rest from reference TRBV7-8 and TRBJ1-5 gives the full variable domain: GAGVSQSPRYKVAKRGQDVALRCDPISGHVSLFWYQQALGQGPEFLTYFQNEAQLDKSGLPSDRFFAERPEGSVSTLKIQRTQQEDSAVYLCASSLWGRFLDQPQHFGDGTRLSIL.

DNA of the CDR3: TGCAGTGCCGGGAGGGCCTGGGGAAACAATGAGCAGTTCTTC. This gives the protein CSAGRAWGNNEQFF. This chain links TRBV20-1 with TRBJ2-1; 8 bases fit TRBD2. The germline CDR1 and CDR2 sequences are DFQATT and SNEGSKA (reference sequence). The CDR3 consists of 14 residues. Trimming cost V 6 bases and J 5 bases; bases outside gene matches: 9.

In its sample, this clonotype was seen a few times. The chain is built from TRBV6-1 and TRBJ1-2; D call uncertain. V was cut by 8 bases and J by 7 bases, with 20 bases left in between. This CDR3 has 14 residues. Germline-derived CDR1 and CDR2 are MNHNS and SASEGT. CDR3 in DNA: TGTGCCAGCCGCACCGACGGCAGGAGGGTTGGCTACACCTTC. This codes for CASRTDGRRVGYTF.

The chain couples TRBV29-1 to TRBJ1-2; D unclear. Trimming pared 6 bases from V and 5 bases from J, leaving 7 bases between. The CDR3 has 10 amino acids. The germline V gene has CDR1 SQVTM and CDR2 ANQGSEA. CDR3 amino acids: CSVANYGYTF. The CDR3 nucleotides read TGCAGCGTCGCAAATTATGGCTACACCTTC.

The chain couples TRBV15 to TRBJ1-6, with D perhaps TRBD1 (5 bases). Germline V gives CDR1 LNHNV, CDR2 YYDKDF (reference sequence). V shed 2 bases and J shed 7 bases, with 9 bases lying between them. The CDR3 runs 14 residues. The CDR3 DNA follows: TGTGCCACCAGCAGACAGGGTGGCAATTCACCCCTCCACTTT. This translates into CATSRQGGNSPLHF.

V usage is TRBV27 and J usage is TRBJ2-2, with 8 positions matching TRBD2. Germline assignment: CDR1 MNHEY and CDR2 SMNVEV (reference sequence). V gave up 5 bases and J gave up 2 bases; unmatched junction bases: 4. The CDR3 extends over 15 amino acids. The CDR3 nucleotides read TGTGCCAGCAGTCCAACTAGCGGCAACACCGGGGAGCTGTTTTTT. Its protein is CASSPTSGNTGELFF.

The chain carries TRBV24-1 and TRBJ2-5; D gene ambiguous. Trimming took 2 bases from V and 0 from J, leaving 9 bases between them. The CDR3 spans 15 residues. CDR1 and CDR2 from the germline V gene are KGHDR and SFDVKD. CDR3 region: CATSDSIQNQETQYF. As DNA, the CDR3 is TGTGCCACCAGTGATTCCATACAGAACCAAGAGACCCAGTACTTC.